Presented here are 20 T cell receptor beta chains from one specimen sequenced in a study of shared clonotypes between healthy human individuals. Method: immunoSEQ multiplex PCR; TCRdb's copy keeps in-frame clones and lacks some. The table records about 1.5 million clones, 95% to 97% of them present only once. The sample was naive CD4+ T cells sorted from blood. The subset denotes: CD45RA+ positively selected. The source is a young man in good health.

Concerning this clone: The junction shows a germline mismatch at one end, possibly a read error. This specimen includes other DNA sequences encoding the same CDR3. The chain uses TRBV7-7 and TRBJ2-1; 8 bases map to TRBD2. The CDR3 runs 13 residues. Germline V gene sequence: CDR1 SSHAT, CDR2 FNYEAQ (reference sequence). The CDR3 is CASSLAGSNEQFF. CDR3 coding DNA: TGTGCTAGCAGCTTAGCGGGAAGCAATGAGCAGTTCTTC.

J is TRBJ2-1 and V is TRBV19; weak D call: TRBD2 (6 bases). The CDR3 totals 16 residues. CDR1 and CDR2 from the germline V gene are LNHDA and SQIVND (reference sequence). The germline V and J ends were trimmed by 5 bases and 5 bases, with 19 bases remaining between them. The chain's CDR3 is CASSSGWRDLNNEQFF. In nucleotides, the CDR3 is TGTGCCAGTAGTTCCGGGTGGCGGGACCTTAACAATGAGCAGTTCTTC.

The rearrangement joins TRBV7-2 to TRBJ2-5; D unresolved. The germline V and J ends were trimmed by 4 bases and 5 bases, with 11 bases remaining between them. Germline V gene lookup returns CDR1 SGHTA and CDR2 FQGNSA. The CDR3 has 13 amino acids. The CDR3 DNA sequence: TGTGCCAGCAGCTCCTCCCTACGCGAGACCCAGTACTTC. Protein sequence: CASSSSLRETQYF.

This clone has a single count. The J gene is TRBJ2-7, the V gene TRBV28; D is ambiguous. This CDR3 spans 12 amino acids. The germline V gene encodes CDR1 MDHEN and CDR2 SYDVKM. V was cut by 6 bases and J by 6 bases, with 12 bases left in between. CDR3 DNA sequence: TGTGCCAGCAGCACCGGTTTCTCCGAGCAGTACTTC. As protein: CASSTGFSEQYF.

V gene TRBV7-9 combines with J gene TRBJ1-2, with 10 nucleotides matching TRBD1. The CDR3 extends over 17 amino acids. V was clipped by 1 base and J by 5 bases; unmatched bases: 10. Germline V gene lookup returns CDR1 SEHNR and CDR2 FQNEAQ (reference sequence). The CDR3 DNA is TGTGCCAGCAGCTTAGACTGGACAGGGGGATTCCTGTATGGCTACACCTTC. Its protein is CASSLDWTGGFLYGYTF.

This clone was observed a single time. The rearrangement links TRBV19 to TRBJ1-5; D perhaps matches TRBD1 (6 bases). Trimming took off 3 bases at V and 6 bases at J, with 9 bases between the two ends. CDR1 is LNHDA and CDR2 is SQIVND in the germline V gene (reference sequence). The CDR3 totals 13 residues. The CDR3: CASSIDRRQPQHF. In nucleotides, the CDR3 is TGTGCCAGTAGTATTGACAGGCGTCAGCCCCAGCATTTT.

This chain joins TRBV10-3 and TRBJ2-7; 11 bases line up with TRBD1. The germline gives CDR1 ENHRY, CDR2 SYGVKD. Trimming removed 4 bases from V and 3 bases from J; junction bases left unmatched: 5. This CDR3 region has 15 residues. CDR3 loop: CAISAYGTGGYEQYF. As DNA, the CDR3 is TGTGCCATCAGTGCTTATGGGACAGGGGGCTACGAGCAGTACTTC.

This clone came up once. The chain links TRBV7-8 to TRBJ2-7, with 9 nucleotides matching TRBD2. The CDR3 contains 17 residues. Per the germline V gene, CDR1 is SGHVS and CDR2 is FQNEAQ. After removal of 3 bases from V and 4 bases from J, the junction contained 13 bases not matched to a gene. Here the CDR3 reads CASSLGQGSGGLYEQYF. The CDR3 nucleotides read TGTGCCAGCAGCTTGGGTCAAGGTAGCGGGGGCCTATACGAGCAGTACTTC. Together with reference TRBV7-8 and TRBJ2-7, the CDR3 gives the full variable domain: GAGVSQSPRYKVAKRGQDVALRCDPISGHVSLFWYQQALGQGPEFLTYFQNEAQLDKSGLPSDRFFAERPEGSVSTLKIQRTQQEDSAVYLCASSLGQGSGGLYEQYFGPGTRLTVT.

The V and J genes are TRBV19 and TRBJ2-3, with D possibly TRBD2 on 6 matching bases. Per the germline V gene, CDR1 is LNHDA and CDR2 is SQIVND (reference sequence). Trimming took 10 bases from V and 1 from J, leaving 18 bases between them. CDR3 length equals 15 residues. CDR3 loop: CATKRGRSGTDTQYF. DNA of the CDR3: TGTGCCACGAAACGGGGGAGAAGCGGCACAGATACGCAGTATTTT.

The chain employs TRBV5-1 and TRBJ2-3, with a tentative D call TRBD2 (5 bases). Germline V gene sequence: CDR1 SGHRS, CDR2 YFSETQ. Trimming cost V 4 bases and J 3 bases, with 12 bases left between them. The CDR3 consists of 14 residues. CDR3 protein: CASSPEVETDTQYF. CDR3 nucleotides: TGCGCCAGCAGCCCGGAGGTAGAAACAGATACGCAGTATTTT.

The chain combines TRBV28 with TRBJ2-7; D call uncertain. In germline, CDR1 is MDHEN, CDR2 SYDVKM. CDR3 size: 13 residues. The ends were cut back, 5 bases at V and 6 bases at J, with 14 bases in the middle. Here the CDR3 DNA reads TGTGCCAGCAGTCCGGACCTCTGGGGCGAGCAGTACTTC. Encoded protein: CASSPDLWGEQYF. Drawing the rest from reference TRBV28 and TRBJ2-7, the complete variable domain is DVKVTQSSRYLVKRTGEKVFLECVQDMDHENMFWYRQDPGLGLRLIYFSYDVKMKEKGDIPEGYSVSREKKERFSLILESASTNQTSMYLCASSPDLWGEQYFGPGTRLTVT.

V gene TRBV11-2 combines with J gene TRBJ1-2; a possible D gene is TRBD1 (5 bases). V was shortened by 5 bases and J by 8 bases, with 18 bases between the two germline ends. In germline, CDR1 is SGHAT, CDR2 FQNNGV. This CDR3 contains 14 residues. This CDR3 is CASSPNFGRDGYTF. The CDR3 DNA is TGTGCCAGCAGCCCGAATTTTGGCAGGGACGGCTACACCTTC. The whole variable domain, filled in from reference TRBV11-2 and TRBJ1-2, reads EAGVAQSPRYKIIEKRQSVAFWCNPISGHATLYWYQQILGQGPKLLIQFQNNGVVDDSQLPKDRFSAERLKGVDSTLKIQPAKLEDSAVYLCASSPNFGRDGYTFGSGTRLTVV.

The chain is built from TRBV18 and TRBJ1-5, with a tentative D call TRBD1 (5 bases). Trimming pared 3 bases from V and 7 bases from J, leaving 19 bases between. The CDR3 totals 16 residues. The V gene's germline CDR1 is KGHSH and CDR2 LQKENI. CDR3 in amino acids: CASSPRGRVTRQPQHF. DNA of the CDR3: TGTGCCAGCTCACCGCGGGGGAGGGTTACAAGACAGCCCCAGCATTTT.

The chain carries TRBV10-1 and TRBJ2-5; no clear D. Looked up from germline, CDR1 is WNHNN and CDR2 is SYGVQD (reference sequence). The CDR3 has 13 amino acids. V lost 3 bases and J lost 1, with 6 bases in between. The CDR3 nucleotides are TGCGCCAGCAGTGAAAGGGTCCAAGAGACCCAGTACTTC. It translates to CASSERVQETQYF.

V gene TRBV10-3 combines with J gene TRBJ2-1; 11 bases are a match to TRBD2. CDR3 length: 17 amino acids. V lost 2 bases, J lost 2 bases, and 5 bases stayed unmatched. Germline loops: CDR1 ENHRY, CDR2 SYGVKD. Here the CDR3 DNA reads TGTGCCATCAGTGAGGGGGGGACTAGCGGAGCCTACAATGAGCAGTTCTTC. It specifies CAISEGGTSGAYNEQFF.

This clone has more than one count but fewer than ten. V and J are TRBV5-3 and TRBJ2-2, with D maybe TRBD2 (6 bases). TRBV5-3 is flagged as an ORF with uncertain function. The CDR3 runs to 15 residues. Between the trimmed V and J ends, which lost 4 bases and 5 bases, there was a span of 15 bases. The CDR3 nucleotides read TGTGCCAGAAGCCCGGGGGATACGCATACCGGGGAGCTGTTTTTT. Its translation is CARSPGDTHTGELFF.

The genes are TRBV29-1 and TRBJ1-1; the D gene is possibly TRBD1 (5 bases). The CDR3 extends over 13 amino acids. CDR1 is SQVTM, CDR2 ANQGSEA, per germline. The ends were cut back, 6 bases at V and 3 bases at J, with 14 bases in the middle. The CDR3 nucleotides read TGCAGCGTAACCTCTTGGGGGGACACTGAAGCTTTCTTT. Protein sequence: CSVTSWGDTEAFF.

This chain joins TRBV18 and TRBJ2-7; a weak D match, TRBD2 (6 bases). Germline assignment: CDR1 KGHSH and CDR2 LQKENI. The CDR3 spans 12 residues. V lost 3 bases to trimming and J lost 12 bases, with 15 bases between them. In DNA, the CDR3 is TGTGCCAGCTCACCCGGGGAGGCAGTTTGGTACTTC. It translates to CASSPGEAVWYF.

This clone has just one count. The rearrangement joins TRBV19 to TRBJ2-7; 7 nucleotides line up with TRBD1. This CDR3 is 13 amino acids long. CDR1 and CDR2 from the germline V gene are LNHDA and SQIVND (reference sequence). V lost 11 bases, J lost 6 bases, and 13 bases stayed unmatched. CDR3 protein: CAAAGGTASEQYF. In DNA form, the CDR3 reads TGTGCCGCAGCAGGGGGTACTGCTAGCGAGCAGTACTTC.

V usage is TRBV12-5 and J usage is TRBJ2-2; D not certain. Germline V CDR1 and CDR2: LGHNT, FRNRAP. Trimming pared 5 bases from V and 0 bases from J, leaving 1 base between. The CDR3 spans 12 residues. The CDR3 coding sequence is TGTGCTAGTGGTACGAACACCGGGGAGCTGTTTTTT. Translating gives CASGTNTGELFF.